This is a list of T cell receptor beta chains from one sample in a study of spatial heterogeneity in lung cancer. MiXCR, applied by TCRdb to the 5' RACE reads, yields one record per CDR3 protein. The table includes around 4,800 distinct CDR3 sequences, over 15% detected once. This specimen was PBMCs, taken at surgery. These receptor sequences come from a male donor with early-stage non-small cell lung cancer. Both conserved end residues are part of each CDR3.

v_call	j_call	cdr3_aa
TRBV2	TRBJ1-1	CASSRGLASTEAFF
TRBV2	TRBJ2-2	CASSVRDRPVTGELFF
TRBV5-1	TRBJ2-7	CASSFLGGPITYEQYF
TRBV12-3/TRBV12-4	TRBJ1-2	CASSLPGQGDHGYTF
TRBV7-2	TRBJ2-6	CASRAPGGAPSRDVLTF
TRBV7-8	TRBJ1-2	CASSPHRGRGDGYTF
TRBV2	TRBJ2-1	CASSEEAGGYNEQFF
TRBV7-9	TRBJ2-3	CASSLSSSGGAPGTDTQYF
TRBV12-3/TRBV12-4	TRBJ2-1	CASGGLTSYNEQFF
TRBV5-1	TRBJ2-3	CASRTGTSGGYDTQYF
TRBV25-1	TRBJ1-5	CASSEATGLGANEPQHF
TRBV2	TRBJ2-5	CASSRTSGEGETQYF
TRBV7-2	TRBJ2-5	CASNDRFQKTQYF
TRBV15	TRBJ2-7	CATSRAGGSYEQYF
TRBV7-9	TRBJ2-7	CASSLGAGTGSEEQYF
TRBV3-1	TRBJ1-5	CASSLRRGSNQPQHF
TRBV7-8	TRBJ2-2	CASSLDRGTGELFF
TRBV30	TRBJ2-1	CAGGTHTYNEQFF
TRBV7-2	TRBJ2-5	CASSSDRVETQYF
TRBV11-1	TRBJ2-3	CASSRQAGDTDTQYF
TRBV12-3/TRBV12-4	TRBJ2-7	CASSLTQGAYEQYF
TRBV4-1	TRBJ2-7	CASSQSLGEQYF
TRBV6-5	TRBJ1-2	CASSPIATARSYTF
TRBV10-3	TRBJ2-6	CAISSASSGANVLTF
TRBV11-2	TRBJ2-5	CASSLEGAGGETQYF